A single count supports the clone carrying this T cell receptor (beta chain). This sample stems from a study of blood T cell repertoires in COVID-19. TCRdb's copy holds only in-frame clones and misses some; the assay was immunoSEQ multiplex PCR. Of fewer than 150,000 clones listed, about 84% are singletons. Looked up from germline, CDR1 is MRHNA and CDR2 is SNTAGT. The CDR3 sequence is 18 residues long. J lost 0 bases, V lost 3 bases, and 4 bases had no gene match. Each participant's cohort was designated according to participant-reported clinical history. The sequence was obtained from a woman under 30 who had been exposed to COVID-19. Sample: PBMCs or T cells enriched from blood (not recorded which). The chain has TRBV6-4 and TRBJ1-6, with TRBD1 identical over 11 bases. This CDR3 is CASSERDRGVSYNSPLHF. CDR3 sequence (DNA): TGTGCCAGCAGTGAAAGGGACAGGGGGGTCTCCTATAATTCACCCCTCCACTTT.